The clone carrying this TCR beta chain was recorded only once. This specimen belongs to a study of T cell changes during pregnancy in multiple sclerosis. The method was immunoSEQ multiplex PCR; TCRdb's version includes in-frame clones alone and lacks a portion of them. The sample has about 18,000 clones; more than 75% are singletons. Germline CDR1 SGHTS, CDR2 YDEGEE. The CDR3 has 15 amino acids. Trimming removed 4 bases from V and 5 bases from J; junction bases left unmatched: 11. The source of this sequence is a female donor with multiple sclerosis, enrolled in a pregnancy study. This specimen was CD8+ T cells from peripheral blood mononuclear cells, taken after pregnancy. This chain connects TRBV5-8 to TRBJ2-5, with 7 bases that match TRBD2. CDR3 sequence reads: CASSPWTRRSETQYF. The DNA of the CDR3 is TGTGCCAGCAGCCCCTGGACTAGAAGATCGGAGACCCAGTACTTC.